A selection of T cell receptor beta chains follows, all from one sample in a study of blood T cell repertoires in COVID-19. The assay was immunoSEQ multiplex PCR, and TCRdb's table has in-frame clones only and misses some. The profile shows roughly 450,000 clones, 90% of them singletons. Material: PBMCs or T cells enriched from blood (not recorded which). These TCRs come from a man aged 18 to 30 who had recovered from COVID-19. Each CDR3 is given with its conserved first and last residue. D genes are given only for firm matches. Only some rows state a clone size, as once, few, many or a class for expanded clones.

V gene,D gene,clone size,J gene,CDR3 DNA,CDR3 protein
TRBV2,-,few,TRBJ2-2,TGTGCCAGCAGTCAGCGTAACGGACAGGGGGAGCTGTTTTTT,CASSQRNGQGELFF
TRBV30,TRBD2,-,TRBJ2-5,TGTGCCTGGAGTGTGTGGACTAGCCTCAAAGAGACCCAGTACTTC,CAWSVWTSLKETQYF
TRBV7-9,TRBD1,-,TRBJ1-6,TGTGCCAGCAGCCCGAAGGTGACAGGGCATAATTCACCCCTCCACTTT,CASSPKVTGHNSPLHF
TRBV29-1,TRBD2,few,TRBJ2-7,TGCAGCGGTTCCGGCGGGGGGGTTCGGGCCTCCGAGCAGTACTTC,CSGSGGGVRASEQYF
TRBV5-1,-,-,TRBJ1-1,TGCGCCAGCAGTGAATTACTTGGACAGAGAAGGAACACTGAAGCTTTCTTT,CASSELLGQRRNTEAFF
TRBV29-1,-,-,TRBJ1-3,TGCAGCGCTGGGGCGTACTCTGGAAACACCATATATTTT,CSAGAYSGNTIYF
TRBV3-1/TRBV3-2,-,-,TRBJ2-5,TGTGCCAGCAGCCAATTAGGGGGGGATAGGACCCAGTACTTC,CASSQLGGDRTQYF
TRBV18,-,-,TRBJ2-7,TGTGCCAGCTCACCAGGCAGATCCTACGAGCAGTACTTC,CASSPGRSYEQYF
TRBV15,-,-,TRBJ1-5,TGTGCCACCAGCAGAGATCGCGGCGGGGAAACCCAGCATTTT,CATSRDRGGETQHF
TRBV9,-,-,TRBJ1-3,TGTGCCAGCAGCGTACAACAGGTGGACAACACCATATATTTT,CASSVQQVDNTIYF
TRBV19,-,-,TRBJ1-2,TGTGCCAGTAGTATGGTGGCGGCCTATGGCTACACCTTC,CASSMVAAYGYTF
TRBV5-1,-,-,TRBJ1-3,TGCGCCAGCAGCCCGGCCGGGTCTGGAAACACCATATATTTT,CASSPAGSGNTIYF
TRBV19,TRBD1,-,TRBJ1-4,TGTGCCAGTAGTTCGGGACAGGGGTCTAATGAAAAACTGTTTTTT,CASSSGQGSNEKLFF